This TCR beta chain was retrieved from a study of tumor and adjacent non-tumor tissue in lung cancer. In this sample, this clonotype turned up a few times. TCRbeta libraries were built with three rounds of nested PCR, modified from ARM-PCR. TCRdb recomputed calls from the multiplex PCR reads with MiXCR, one row per CDR3 protein. The table lists approximately 68,000 distinct CDR3 sequences, 76% of them singletons, with 45% in the top ten. This sample's RNA came from whole unsorted tissue. Distant lung tissue was collected more than 3 cm away from the tumor edge. The source of this sequence is a man aged 60 to 75 with non-small cell lung cancer. The sequenced material came from distant non-tumor lung tissue.

CDR3 sequence reads: CASSPPVRSGANVLTF. The CDR3 nucleotides read TGTGCCAGCAGCCCGCCGGTCCGCTCTGGGGCCAACGTCCTGACTTTC. The chain carries TRBV11-1 and TRBJ2-6; D is uncertain. The ends were cut back, 5 bases at V and 0 bases at J, with 11 bases in the middle. The CDR3 extends over 16 amino acids. The germline V gene encodes CDR1 SGHAT and CDR2 FQDESV (reference sequence). The full variable domain, in which reference TRBV11-1 and TRBJ2-6 provide the parts outside the CDR3, is EAEVAQSPRYKITEKSQAVAFWCDPISGHATLYWYRQILGQGPELLVQFQDESVVDDSQLPKDRFSAERLKGVDSTLKIQPAELGDSAMYLCASSPPVRSGANVLTFGAGSRLTVL.